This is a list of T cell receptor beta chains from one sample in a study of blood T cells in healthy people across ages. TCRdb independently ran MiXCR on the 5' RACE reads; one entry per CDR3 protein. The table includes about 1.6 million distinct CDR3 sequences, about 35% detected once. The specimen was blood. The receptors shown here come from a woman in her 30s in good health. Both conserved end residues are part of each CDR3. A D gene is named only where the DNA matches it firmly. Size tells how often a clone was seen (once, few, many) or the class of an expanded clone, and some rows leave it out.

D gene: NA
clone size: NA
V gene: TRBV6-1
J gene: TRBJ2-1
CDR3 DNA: TGTGCCAGCAGCCCCGCGGCAGCCTCTTACAATGAGCAGTTCTTC
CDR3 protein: CASSPAAASYNEQFF

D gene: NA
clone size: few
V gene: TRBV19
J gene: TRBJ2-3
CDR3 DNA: TGTGCCAGTACCACAGGGTGGAAAGCAACAGATACGCAGTATTTT
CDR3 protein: CASTTGWKATDTQYF

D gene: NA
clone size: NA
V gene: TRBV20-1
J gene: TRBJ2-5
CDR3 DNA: TGCAGTGCTAGAGACTCCCCCCACGGCCAAGAGACCCAGTACTTC
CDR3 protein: CSARDSPHGQETQYF

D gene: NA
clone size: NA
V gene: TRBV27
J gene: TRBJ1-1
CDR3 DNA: TGTGCCAGCACCCGGACGGTGATGAACACTGAAGCTTTCTTT
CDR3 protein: CASTRTVMNTEAFF

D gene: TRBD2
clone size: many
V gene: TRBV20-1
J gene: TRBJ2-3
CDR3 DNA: TGCAGTGCCCCCCTAGCGGGTCCGGATACGCAGTATTTT
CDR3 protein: CSAPLAGPDTQYF

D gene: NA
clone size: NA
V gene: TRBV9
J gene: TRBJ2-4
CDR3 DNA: TGTGCCAGCAGCGTAGAGACGGGAGCCAAAAACATTCAGTACTTC
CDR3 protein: CASSVETGAKNIQYF

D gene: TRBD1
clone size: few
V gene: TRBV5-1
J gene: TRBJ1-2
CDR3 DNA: TGCGCCAGCAGCTTGAAAGGGGGCGCATCAGGAGGCTACACCTTC
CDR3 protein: CASSLKGGASGGYTF

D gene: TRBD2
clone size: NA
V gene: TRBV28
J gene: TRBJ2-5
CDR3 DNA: TGTGCCAGCAGTTTAGGGGCTAGCGGGAGGGAGACCCAGTACTTC
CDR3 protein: CASSLGASGRETQYF

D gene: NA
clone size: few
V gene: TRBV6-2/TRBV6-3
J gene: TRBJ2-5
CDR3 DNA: TGTGCCAGCAGTACGCCCTATTTAAGAGAGACCCAGTACTTC
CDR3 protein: CASSTPYLRETQYF

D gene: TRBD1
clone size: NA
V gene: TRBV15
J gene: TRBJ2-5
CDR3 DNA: TGTGCCACCAGCTCGACACAGGGGGCAAATTGGGAGACCCAGTACTTC
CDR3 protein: CATSSTQGANWETQYF

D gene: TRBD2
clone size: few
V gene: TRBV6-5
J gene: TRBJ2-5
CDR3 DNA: TGTGCCAGCAGGGGAGAGACTAGCGGGGCGGTAGAGACCCAGTACTTC
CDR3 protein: CASRGETSGAVETQYF

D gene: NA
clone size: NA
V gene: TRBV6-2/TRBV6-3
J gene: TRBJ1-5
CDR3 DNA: TGTGCCAGCAGAAGCGACAGTAGCAATCAGCCCCAGCATTTT
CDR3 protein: CASRSDSSNQPQHF

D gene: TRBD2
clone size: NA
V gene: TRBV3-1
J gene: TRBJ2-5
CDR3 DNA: TGTGCCAGCAGCCAGAGGGTAGCGGGGGTATCAGAGACCCAGTACTTC
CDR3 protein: CASSQRVAGVSETQYF

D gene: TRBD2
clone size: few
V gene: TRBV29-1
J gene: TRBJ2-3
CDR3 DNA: TGCAGCGTTCGGACTAGCGGGGGAATCGGCGCAGATACGCAGTATTTT
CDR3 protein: CSVRTSGGIGADTQYF

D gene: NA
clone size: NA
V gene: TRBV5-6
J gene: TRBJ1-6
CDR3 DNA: TGTGCCAGCAGCTTGGTGTCATCCGGATCACCCCTCCACTTT
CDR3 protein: CASSLVSSGSPLHF

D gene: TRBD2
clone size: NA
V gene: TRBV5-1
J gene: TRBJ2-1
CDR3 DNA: TGCGCCAGCAGCTCGGTCGGGGGGAATGAGCAGTTCTTC
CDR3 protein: CASSSVGGNEQFF

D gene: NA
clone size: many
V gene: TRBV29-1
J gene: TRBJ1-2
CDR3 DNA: TGCAGCGCAGCCCTACAGGGAGGCTATGGCTACACCTTC
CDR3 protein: CSAALQGGYGYTF